The rows below give T cell receptor beta chains drawn from one sample of a study of T-cell reconstitution after alpha-beta-depleted transplantation in children. One entry per CDR3 protein, called by TCRdb with MiXCR from the PCR reads. The profile shows tens of thousands of distinct CDR3 sequences, about 7.3% of them singletons. The sequenced sample was PBMCs from the stem cell graft donor, obtained from the stem cell graft. The receptors originated from a human donor who donated a stem cell graft to a child with acute lymphoblastic leukemia. The CDR3 runs from the conserved cysteine through the conserved F or W. A D gene is named only where the DNA matches it firmly. Clone size is not always given. Where it is, it says once, few, many or a class for expanded clones.

many | - | TRBJ2-4 | TRBV5-6 | CASSLASVRLAKNIQYF | TGTGCCAGCAGCTTAGCGTCCGTTAGGTTAGCCAAAAACATTCAGTACTTC
once | - | TRBJ2-1 | TRBV6-2/TRBV6-3 | CASSYSTPAEQFF | TGTGCCAGCAGTTACTCGACTCCAGCTGAGCAGTTCTTC
- | TRBD2 | TRBJ2-3 | TRBV4-1 | CASSQRLAGVTDTQYF | TGCGCCAGCAGCCAAAGACTAGCGGGAGTCACAGATACGCAGTATTTT
- | - | TRBJ2-5 | TRBV20-1 | CSASPTGTTRYQETQYF | TGCAGTGCTTCCCCTACCGGGACAACACGTTACCAAGAGACCCAGTACTTC
few | - | TRBJ2-3 | TRBV20-1 | CSARRRASDTQYF | TGCAGTGCTAGAAGGAGGGCCTCAGATACGCAGTATTTT
many | - | TRBJ2-7 | TRBV12-3/TRBV12-4 | CASSPGFEQYF | TGTGCCAGCAGCCCAGGGTTCGAGCAGTACTTC
- | - | TRBJ2-5 | TRBV7-8 | CSSSYGELPQETQYF | TGTTCCAGCAGTTATGGAGAACTACCCCAAGAGACCCAGTACTTC
many | - | TRBJ1-6 | TRBV28 | CASSFPGTDNSPLHF | TGTGCCAGCAGTTTCCCCGGGACTGATAATTCACCCCTCCACTTT
few | - | TRBJ1-1 | TRBV15 | CATSRDFAGDTEAFF | TGTGCCACCAGCAGAGATTTTGCAGGGGACACTGAAGCTTTCTTT
many | - | TRBJ2-7 | TRBV4-1 | CASSQGGTQTYEQYF | TGCGCCAGCAGCCAAGGAGGGACGCAAACCTACGAGCAGTACTTC
many | TRBD1 | TRBJ2-7 | TRBV20-1 | CSARGDRDYEQYF | TGCAGTGCAAGGGGGGACAGGGATTACGAGCAGTACTTC
many | TRBD2 | TRBJ2-3 | TRBV5-1 | CASSAPRDYRTDTQYF | TGCGCCAGCAGCGCACCGCGGGACTACCGCACAGATACGCAGTATTTT
many | - | TRBJ2-1 | TRBV12-3/TRBV12-4 | CASSLNEQFF | TGTGCCAGCAGTCTCAATGAGCAGTTCTTC
many | TRBD2 | TRBJ2-1 | TRBV5-1 | CASSLVPSGSYNEQFF | TGCGCCAGCAGCTTGGTGCCTAGCGGGAGCTACAATGAGCAGTTCTTC
many | - | TRBJ2-3 | TRBV20-1 | CSARGWTEKPTDTQYF | TGCAGTGCTAGAGGGTGGACAGAGAAACCCACAGATACGCAGTATTTT
few | - | TRBJ2-1 | TRBV7-2 | CASSFYGNEQFF | TGTGCCAGCAGCTTTTATGGCAATGAGCAGTTCTTC
- | - | TRBJ1-1 | TRBV2 | CVSSDGFAQGRTEAFF | TGTGTCAGCAGTGATGGATTTGCACAGGGAAGAACTGAAGCTTTCTTT
many | - | TRBJ2-1 | TRBV11-2 | CASSLVLSGNEQFF | TGTGCCAGCAGCTTAGTCCTGTCGGGGAATGAGCAGTTCTTC
many | - | TRBJ1-1 | TRBV20-1 | CSARDGSEAFF | TGCAGTGCTAGAGATGGCTCTGAAGCTTTCTTT
many | - | TRBJ1-5 | TRBV20-1 | CSARAQSNQPQHF | TGCAGTGCTAGGGCCCAGAGCAATCAGCCCCAGCATTTT
- | TRBD1 | TRBJ1-1 | TRBV6-2/TRBV6-3 | CASRRTDRVNTEAFF | TGTGCCAGCAGAAGGACGGACAGGGTGAACACTGAAGCTTTCTTT
many | - | TRBJ2-1 | TRBV5-6 | CASSPDSHNEQFF | TGTGCCAGCAGCCCCGACAGTCACAATGAGCAGTTCTTC
- | - | TRBJ1-1 | TRBV6-5 | CASITRGAGTEAFF | TGTGCCAGCATCACTCGGGGCGCGGGCACTGAAGCTTTCTTT
- | - | TRBJ2-7 | TRBV13 | CASSPHGKAQPYEQYF | TGTGCCAGCAGCCCGCATGGGAAGGCCCAACCCTACGAGCAGTACTTC
many | TRBD2 | TRBJ2-1 | TRBV4-3 | CASSQNGAGTVNEQFF | TGCGCCAGCAGCCAAAACGGAGCGGGGACGGTCAATGAGCAGTTCTTC
many | - | TRBJ2-5 | TRBV10-3 | CAISESALQETQYF | TGTGCCATCAGTGAGTCAGCCTTACAAGAGACCCAGTACTTC
- | - | TRBJ1-3 | TRBV2 | CASTPHRDSSVNTIYF | TGTGCCAGTACCCCTCACAGGGATAGCTCTGTAAACACCATATATTTT
many | - | TRBJ2-5 | TRBV24-1 | CATSDSRPYQETQYF | TGTGCCACCAGTGATTCCCGTCCGTATCAAGAGACCCAGTACTTC
- | - | TRBJ1-1 | TRBV28 | CASSLLAGQSEAFF | TGTGCCAGCAGTTTGTTGGCAGGCCAATCTGAAGCTTTCTTT
many | - | TRBJ2-1 | TRBV20-1 | CSARDEWAGKREQFF | TGCAGTGCTAGAGATGAGTGGGCAGGGAAGCGTGAGCAGTTCTTC
- | - | TRBJ1-1 | TRBV6-5 | CASSSDSTTEAFF | TGTGCCAGCAGTTCGGACTCGACAACTGAAGCTTTCTTT
many | - | TRBJ1-5 | TRBV21-1 | CASSNRGPVWPQHF | TGTGCCAGCAGCAACAGGGGTCCCGTTTGGCCCCAGCATTTT
- | - | TRBJ2-7 | TRBV9 | CASSVGEGAPYEQYF | TGTGCCAGCAGCGTAGGGGAGGGGGCCCCCTACGAGCAGTACTTC